This record concerns one T cell receptor beta chain sequence. The antigen is unknown. This CDR3 region has 13 residues. This sample is part of a study of T cells after yellow fever vaccination. Study-level results: CD4 and CD8 compartments shared a small share of clonotypes, likely from convergent recombination. Most primary-vaccination clones reappeared after the booster (about 97% CD4, about 87% CD8). A weaker but faster secondary response was observed, peaking on day 5 versus 15.

TCR cDNA, made by 5'RACE template switching, carried an added universal primer site and UMIs. TCRdb re-called the 5' RACE reads through MiXCR, storing one row per CDR3 protein. The sample contains around 360,000 distinct CDR3 sequences, 11% of which appear only once. The chain carries TRBV12-1 and TRBJ1-2; the table calls TRBD1, which could not be checked here. TRBV12-1 is flagged as a pseudogene. Sample: PBMCs, taken on the day of the first yellow fever vaccination. The receptor's source is a man between 18 and 29 years old who received the YFV17D yellow fever vaccine. In DNA form, the CDR3 reads TGTGCCAGGAGCCACAGGGACCCCTATGGCTACACCTTC. Translation: CARSHRDPYGYTF.